Below are 31 T cell receptor beta chains sequenced from a single sample in a study of tumor-infiltrating lymphocytes in primary liver carcinoma. Researchers generated TCR beta cDNA from around 510 ng of total RNA, relying on a constant-region primer. Researchers made the TCR beta libraries by running three nested multiplex PCR rounds with slightly modified ARM-PCR. Investigators reported that the first two PCR rounds, at roughly 10 cycles each, used TRBV1-TRBV30 forward primers with a C-beta reverse primer. From the multiplex PCR reads, TCRdb called clonotypes with MiXCR, one entry per CDR3 protein. The sample lists 250,000 to 400,000 distinct CDR3 sequences, 65% seen once, with 9% in the top ten. It was unsorted whole blood that yielded blood RNA, and germline DNA was also extracted. Sequenced material: peripheral blood. The receptor source for this set is a man aged 35-49 years with primary liver carcinoma and hepatitis B virus infection.

Regarding this clonotype: At one end, the junction sequence differs from germline, possibly due to a read error. The V gene is TRBV5-4, the J gene TRBJ2-7; 11 bases fit TRBD2. Germline CDR1 reads SGHNT; CDR2 reads YYREEE (reference sequence). There are 16 residues in the CDR3. The CDR3 DNA is TGTGCCAGCAGCTCGGCCTTAGCGGGAGGGGTGTACGGGCAGTACTTC. Translating gives CASSSALAGGVYGQYF.

By frequency in the sample, this clonotype is medium-sized. V and J are TRBV11-3 and TRBJ2-3; 11 positions agree with TRBD2. Looked up from germline, CDR1 is SGHNT and CDR2 is YENEEA. After removal of 5 bases from V and 5 bases from J, the junction contained 12 bases not matched to a gene. This CDR3 is 17 amino acids long. This chain's CDR3 is CASSHGLSGRAEDTQYF. The CDR3 region has the DNA TGTGCCAGCAGCCACGGGCTTAGCGGGAGGGCCGAAGATACGCAGTATTTT.

As for this clonotype: An end of the junction does not agree with germline; a read error may underlie this. The CDR3 nucleotides are TGTGCCACTAACAGGGGGCTTGTAGATGCGCAGTATTTT. Protein product: CATNRGLVDAQYF. The chain uses TRBV7-8 and TRBJ2-3; 9 nucleotides line up with TRBD1. Germline V gene data show CDR1 as SGHVS and CDR2 as FQNEAQ. This CDR3 has 13 residues.

As for this clonotype: A much larger clone differs by one base, so this may be a read error. The chain combines TRBV12-3 or TRBV12-4 with TRBJ2-7, with TRBD2 identical over 14 bases. This CDR3 is 15 amino acids long. Here the CDR3 reads CANSGTSGSTYEQYF. CDR3 coding DNA: TGTGCCAACAGTGGGACTAGCGGGAGCACCTACGAGCAGTACTTC.

This clonotype was picked up many times. The chain carries TRBV5-1 and TRBJ2-1; 8 nucleotides agree with TRBD1. The germline CDR1 and CDR2 sequences are SGHRS and YFSETQ. The CDR3 has 14 residues. V shed 4 bases and J 6 bases; nucleotides not matched to a gene: 6. CDR3: CASSPGGPPNEQFF. The CDR3 DNA is TGCGCCAGCAGCCCAGGGGGCCCCCCCAATGAGCAGTTCTTC.

The chain uses TRBV24-1 and TRBJ1-2; D is possibly TRBD1 (5 bases). Trimming left V 2 bases short and J 4 bases short, with 19 bases between. Germline V gene sequence: CDR1 KGHDR, CDR2 SFDVKD. The CDR3 is made up of 17 amino acids. The CDR3 coding sequence is TGTGCCACCAGTGATTCCGGCGGGGGGGGAGCTAGCTATGGCTACACCTTC. Protein: CATSDSGGGGASYGYTF.

Points on this clonotype: Possible read error: a much larger clone is one base away. The V and J genes are TRBV5-1 and TRBJ2-5; 9 nucleotides align to TRBD1. Germline CDR1 SGHRS, CDR2 YFSETQ. This CDR3 region has 15 residues. DNA of the CDR3: TGCGCCAGCAGCTCCGGGACAGGGTTAGGAGAGATCCAGTACTTC. Its translation: CASSSGTGLGEIQYF.

As regards this clonotype: The CDR3 end shows no conserved phenylalanine or tryptophan, and so a read error is likely. The rearrangement links TRBV5-4 to TRBJ2-4; TRBD2 is a possible D gene (6 bases). Looked up from germline, CDR1 is SGHNT and CDR2 is YYREEE (reference sequence). The length of the CDR3 is 14 residues. The CDR3 DNA sequence: TGTGCCAGCAGCAAAGACGGGGGAATAAACGTTCAGTACATC. It translates to CASSKDGGINVQYI.

The chain uses TRBV30 and TRBJ1-1, with a tentative D call TRBD1 (5 bases). The CDR3 spans 15 residues. Trimming cost V 2 bases and J 4 bases, with 17 bases left between them. CDR1 and CDR2 (germline): GTSNPN, SVGIG (reference sequence). The CDR3 region has the DNA TGTGCCTGGAGTCTCTCATGGGGCAGTGGCACTGAAGCTTTCTTT. Translated: CAWSLSWGSGTEAFF.

This chain joins TRBV6-9 and TRBJ2-1, with TRBD2 identical over 10 bases. Germline CDR1 and CDR2: MNHGY and SVAAGI. V shed 4 bases, J shed 9 bases, and the junction held 12 bases outside the gene matches. The CDR3 length is 16 residues. CDR3 nucleotide sequence: TGTGCCAGCAGTTCCCCCACACTAGCGGGAACGGGTGAGCAGTTCTTC. This sequence encodes CASSSPTLAGTGEQFF.

Details on this clonotype: As the CDR3 is not closed by the conserved phenylalanine or tryptophan, this likely results from a read error. The gene calls are TRBV30 and TRBJ2-3, with a weak D call TRBD2 (5 bases). This CDR3 comprises 13 residues. The V gene's germline CDR1 is GTSNPN and CDR2 SVGIG (reference sequence). Trimming pared 2 bases from V and 5 bases from J, leaving 11 bases between. In DNA, the CDR3 is TGTGCCTGGAGTAGCTTAGGAGGAGATACGCAGTATTTG. Its protein is CAWSSLGGDTQYL.

As regards this clonotype: Relative to the germline gene, one junction end is altered; a read error may explain this. The chain has TRBV6-5 and TRBJ1-1; TRBD1 might be the D (6 bases). This CDR3 region has 14 residues. Looked up from germline, CDR1 is MNHEY and CDR2 is SVGAGI. The DNA for the CDR3 is TGTGTCAGCAGGCCCAGGGGTAAGAGCACTGACGCTTTCTTT. Translated, it gives CVSRPRGKSTDAFF.

This clonotype was seen a handful of times. The genes are TRBV6-5 and TRBJ2-5; no definite D call. The germline gives CDR1 MNHEY, CDR2 SVGAGI. The CDR3 is made up of 14 amino acids. V was clipped by 6 bases and J by 8 bases, with 19 bases between them. The CDR3 DNA reads TGTGCCAGCAGCTTCGGATCCATCGCCGTAACCCAGTACTTC. This codes for CASSFGSIAVTQYF.

This clonotype was counted between two and nine times. The rearrangement links TRBV5-1 to TRBJ1-2; no reliable D call. Germline V gene lookup returns CDR1 SGHRS and CDR2 YFSETQ. Trimming cost V 0 bases and J 2 bases, with 8 bases left between them. The CDR3 contains 14 residues. In nucleotides, the CDR3 is TGCGCCAGCAGCTTGGAAGGCCTGAACTATGGCTACACCTTC. It encodes CASSLEGLNYGYTF.

This chain links TRBV2 with TRBJ2-3, with TRBD2 matching over 8 bases. Germline V gene lookup returns CDR1 SNHLY and CDR2 FYNNEI. The CDR3 is made up of 14 amino acids. Germline trimming cut 2 bases from V and 5 bases from J; bases unmatched to any gene: 3. Written as DNA, the CDR3 is TGTGCCAGCAGTGAAATGCTAGCGGGAGATACGCAGTATTTT. Its translation is CASSEMLAGDTQYF.

The genes are TRBV29-1 and TRBJ2-6, with D possibly TRBD1 on 6 matching bases. The V end was cut by 6 bases, the J end by 8 bases, with 20 bases between. The CDR3 length is 15 residues. The germline V gene encodes CDR1 SQVTM and CDR2 ANQGSEA. The CDR3 coding sequence is TGCAGCGTCACACAGGGTAGGTCCGGGACCAACGTCCTGACTTTC. It yields the protein CSVTQGRSGTNVLTF.

Turning to this clonotype: Lacking the conserved final phenylalanine or tryptophan, this CDR3 likely reflects a read error. The chain has TRBV11-1 and TRBJ1-1; D is uncertain. Trimming pared 9 bases from V and 5 bases from J, leaving 19 bases between. This CDR3 has 14 amino acids. Germline V gene sequence: CDR1 SGHAT, CDR2 FQDESV (reference sequence). CDR3 sequence reads: CASSNSRVGTEAFL. CDR3 coding DNA: TGTGCCAGTAGCAACTCCCGTGTGGGGACTGAAGCTTTCCTT.

Turning to this clonotype: Compared with germline, one end of the junction differs, possibly owing to a read error. The chain couples TRBV12-3 or TRBV12-4 to TRBJ2-7; a weak D match, TRBD1 (5 bases). The CDR3 contains 13 residues. The CDR3 protein is CATSLGQVYEQYF. The CDR3 bases are TGTGCCACCAGTCTTGGACAAGTCTACGAGCAGTACTTC.

This clonotype was detected many times. V gene TRBV29-1 combines with J gene TRBJ2-5; TRBD1 aligns across 12 bases. The CDR3 covers 14 residues. V shed 7 bases, J shed 4 bases, and the junction held 7 bases outside the gene matches. Germline CDR1 and CDR2: SQVTM and ANQGSEA. The CDR3 nucleotides are TGCAGCGCCGGAGGGACAGGGGGCCGAGAGACCCAGTACTTC. Translating gives CSAGGTGGRETQYF.

This clonotype was observed a few times. The genes are TRBV7-9 and TRBJ2-3, with TRBD2 identical over 8 bases. With 0 bases clipped from V and 0 bases from J, the junction kept 5 bases outside the gene matches. Germline values: CDR1 SEHNR, CDR2 FQNEAQ (reference sequence). The length of the CDR3 is 17 residues. The CDR3 sequence: CASSLARLAGSTDTQYF. The CDR3 DNA is TGTGCCAGCAGCTTAGCGCGTTTAGCGGGGAGCACAGATACGCAGTATTTT.

Remarks on this clonotype: A junction end diverges from the germline sequence, so it may reflect a read error. V is TRBV5-4 and J is TRBJ2-5; D is uncertain. Germline CDR1 is SGHNT and CDR2 is YYREEE (reference sequence). There are 14 residues in the CDR3. The CDR3 DNA sequence: TGTGTCAGCAGCTTGTTTTCCTCCGGGGAGACCCAGTACTTC. It is translated as CVSSLFSSGETQYF. Filled out from reference TRBV5-4 and TRBJ2-5, the complete variable domain reads ETGVTQSPTHLIKTRGQQVTLRCSSQSGHNTVSWYQQALGQGPQFIFQYYREEENGRGNFPPRFSGLQFPNYSSELNVNALELDDSALYLCVSSLFSSGETQYFGPGTRLLVL.

About this clonotype: Sequence at one end of the junction differs from germline and may be a read error. The V call is TRBV11-2, the J call TRBJ1-1; D not certain. Germline assignment: CDR1 SGHAT and CDR2 FQNNGV. This CDR3 has 13 residues. CDR3 bases: TGTGCCAACAGCCTATCATACGGTGTGGAAGCTTTCTTT. This gives the protein CANSLSYGVEAFF.

As concerns this clonotype: Being one base from a much bigger clone, this may be a read error. The chain recombines TRBV29-1 with TRBJ1-6; possible D gene TRBD1, 5 bases. The length of the CDR3 is 13 residues. Germline values: CDR1 SQVTM, CDR2 ANQGSEA. This CDR3 is CSVRESYDSPLHF. The CDR3 region has the DNA TGCAGCGTCAGGGAATCCTATGATTCACCCCTCCACTTT.

The chain joins TRBV29-1 to TRBJ2-5; a weak D match, TRBD1 (6 bases). Germline V CDR1 and CDR2: SQVTM, ANQGSEA. The CDR3 totals 12 residues. CDR3 coding DNA: TGCAGAGTGGGGACAACGATCATGGCCCAGTACTTC. Protein: CRVGTTIMAQYF.

On this clonotype itself: The junction departs from the called germline gene at one end, perhaps through a read error. This chain connects TRBV11-2 to TRBJ2-3; the match to TRBD1 covers 7 bases. Looked up from germline, CDR1 is SGHAT and CDR2 is FQNNGV. The CDR3 consists of 17 residues. In nucleotides, the CDR3 is TGCGCCAGCAGCTTAGAGGCCCCAGTGACAGGGATGAATACGCAGTATTTT. Its protein is CASSLEAPVTGMNTQYF. Supplemented by reference TRBV11-2 and TRBJ2-3, the full variable domain reads EAGVAQSPRYKIIEKRQSVAFWCNPISGHATLYWYQQILGQGPKLLIQFQNNGVVDDSQLPKDRFSAERLKGVDSTLKIQPAKLEDSAVYLCASSLEAPVTGMNTQYFGPGTRLTVL.

This clonotype was detected once. One end of the junction fails to match germline, which may point to a read error. The V gene is TRBV11-2, the J gene TRBJ2-1; 9 bases agree with TRBD1. The CDR3 sequence is 16 residues long. Per the germline V gene, CDR1 is SGHAT and CDR2 is FQNNGV. The CDR3 DNA sequence: TGTGCCAGTAGCCGAATGGGACAGGGCTCCTACAATGAGCTGTTCTTC. It specifies CASSRMGQGSYNELFF.

The V call is TRBV4-1, the J call TRBJ1-1; D ambiguous. Germline-derived CDR1 and CDR2 are MGHRA and YSYEKL. V gave up 2 bases and J gave up 0 bases, with 4 bases separating them. CDR3 length: 13 residues. The CDR3 protein is CASSQYMNTEAFF. In DNA, the CDR3 is TGCGCCAGCAGCCAATATATGAACACTGAAGCTTTCTTT.

This clonotype came up a few times. This chain uses TRBV5-1 with TRBJ2-7, with D perhaps matching TRBD2 (6 bases). From germline, CDR1 is SGHRS and CDR2 YFSETQ. The CDR3 sequence is 14 residues long. The ends were cut back, 2 bases at V and 6 bases at J, with 15 bases in the middle. CDR3 sequence (DNA): TGCGCCAGCAGCTTCATGGTAGGGAGGAGCGAGCAGTACTTC. The encoded protein is CASSFMVGRSEQYF. The variable domain in full, with the rest retrieved from reference TRBV5-1 and TRBJ2-7, is KAGVTQTPRYLIKTRGQQVTLSCSPISGHRSVSWYQQTPGQGLQFLFEYFSETQRNKGNFPGRFSGRQFSNSRSEMNVSTLELGDSALYLCASSFMVGRSEQYFGPGTRLTVT.

This clonotype was seen once. This may be a read error: a much more frequent sequence differs by one nucleotide. The chain is built from TRBV6-5 and TRBJ1-5, with unresolved D. The germline CDR1 and CDR2 sequences are MNHEY and SVGAGI. The CDR3 sequence is 15 residues long. The CDR3 nucleotides are TGTGCCAGCAATTACTCGAGCGGACTCAATCAGCCCCAGCATTTT. Encoded protein: CASNYSSGLNQPQHF.

J is TRBJ1-6 and V is TRBV9; perhaps TRBD1 as D (5 bases). Germline V lookup: CDR1 SGDLS, CDR2 YYNGEE. V lost 5 bases to trimming and J lost 7 bases, with 16 bases between them. The CDR3 loop spans 15 amino acids. CDR3 protein: CASSVTGFRNSPLHF. CDR3 nucleotide sequence: TGTGCCAGCAGTGTCACAGGATTTCGGAATTCACCCCTCCACTTT. The whole variable domain, filled in from reference TRBV9 and TRBJ1-6, reads DSGVTQTPKHLITATGQRVTLRCSPRSGDLSVYWYQQSLDQGLQFLIQYYNGEERAKGNILERFSAQQFPDLHSELNLSSLELGDSALYFCASSVTGFRNSPLHFGNGTRLTVT.

This clonotype qualifies as medium-sized. The CDR3 reads CASSPPLEDTQYF. As DNA, the CDR3 is TGTGCCAGCAGCCCCCCCCTCGAAGATACGCAGTATTTT. The rearrangement uses TRBV11-2 and TRBJ2-3; no clear D. The length of the CDR3 is 13 residues. Trimming cost V 5 bases and J 5 bases, with 11 bases left between them. Germline assignment: CDR1 SGHAT and CDR2 FQNNGV.